The clone carrying this T cell receptor beta chain was seen only a few times. Its target is unknown. V lost 0 bases, J lost 2 bases, and 8 bases lay in between. This CDR3 is 13 amino acids long. CDR1 is DFQATT and CDR2 is SNEGSKA in the germline V gene (reference sequence). No fewer than 5.5 micrograms of total RNA were isolated from every sample. These data belong to a study of blood T cells in healthy people across ages. Points from the study as a whole: Correlation between TCR beta diversity and naive T cell percentage was strong.

For the second PCR, which ran for about 6 to 11 cycles, a sample-barcoded 5' primer and a J-beta primer mix were used. TCRdb itself ran the 5' RACE reads through MiXCR, one entry per CDR3 protein. The repertoire consists of around 1,000,000 distinct CDR3 sequences, with 20% to 25% occurring once and the leading ten covering about 0.8%. Separately, the same data were catalogued under a study of T cells of mothers and their children. That source reports: Related and unrelated pairs show similar shaping of TCR recombination output by thymic selection. None of the identified T cell clones proved to be persistent microchimeric clones.

This receptor was taken from a girl aged 2 to 9 in good health. The chain combines TRBV20-1 with TRBJ2-7, with a weak D call TRBD1 (6 bases). The sequenced material came from blood. In nucleotides, the CDR3 is TGCAGTGCTAGAGAGCAGGGGACCTACGAGCAGTACTTC. This translates into CSAREQGTYEQYF.